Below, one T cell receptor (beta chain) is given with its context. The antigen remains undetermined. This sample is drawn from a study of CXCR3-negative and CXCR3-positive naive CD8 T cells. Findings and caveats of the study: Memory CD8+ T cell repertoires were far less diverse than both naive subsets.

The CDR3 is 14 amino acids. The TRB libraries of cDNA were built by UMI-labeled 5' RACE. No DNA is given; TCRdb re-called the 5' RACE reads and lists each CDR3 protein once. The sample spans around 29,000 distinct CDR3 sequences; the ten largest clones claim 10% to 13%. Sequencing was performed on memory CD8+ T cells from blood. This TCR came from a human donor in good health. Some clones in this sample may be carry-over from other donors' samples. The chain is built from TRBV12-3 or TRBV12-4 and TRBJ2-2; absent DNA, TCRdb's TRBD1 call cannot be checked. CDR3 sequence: CASSPPTLAGELFF.